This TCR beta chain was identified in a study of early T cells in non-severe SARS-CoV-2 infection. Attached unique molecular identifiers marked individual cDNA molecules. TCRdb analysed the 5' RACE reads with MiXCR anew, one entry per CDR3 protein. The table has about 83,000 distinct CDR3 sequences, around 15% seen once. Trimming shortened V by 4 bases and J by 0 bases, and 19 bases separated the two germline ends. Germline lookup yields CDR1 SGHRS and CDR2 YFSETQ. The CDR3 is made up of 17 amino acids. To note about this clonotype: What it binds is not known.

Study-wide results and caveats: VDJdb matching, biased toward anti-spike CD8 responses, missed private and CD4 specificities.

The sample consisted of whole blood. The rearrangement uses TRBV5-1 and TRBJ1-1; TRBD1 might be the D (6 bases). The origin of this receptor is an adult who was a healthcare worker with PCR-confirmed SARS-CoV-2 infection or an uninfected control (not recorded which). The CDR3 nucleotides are TGCGCCAGCAGCCGACGGGGACACAACTCCCTGAACACTGAAGCTTTCTTT. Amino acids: CASSRRGHNSLNTEAFF.